A single sample gave rise to the 12 T cell receptor beta chains below, sequenced in a study of response to subunit inactivated influenza vaccine. TCRdb used MiXCR to reprocess the RT-PCR reads, holding one entry per CDR3 protein. The sample contains 500,000 or so distinct CDR3 sequences, approximately 15% of which appear only once. The source material was CD4+ T cells sorted from PBMCs, sampled around 25 months after vaccination. All receptors come from a man aged 50 to 69 who received an inactivated influenza vaccine.

This clonotype has a handful of counts. The V gene is TRBV3-1, the J gene TRBJ1-2; D is undetermined. The CDR3 totals 13 residues. The V gene's germline CDR1 is LGHDT and CDR2 YNNKEL (reference sequence). The V end was cut by 1 base, the J end by 13 bases, with 16 bases between. CDR3 sequence: CASSQVTRGISTF. In nucleotides, the CDR3 is TGTGCCAGCAGCCAAGTCACAAGAGGGATTAGCACCTTC. The variable domain in full, completed from reference TRBV3-1 and TRBJ1-2, reads DTAVSQTPKYLVTQMGNDKSIKCEQNLGHDTMYWYKQDSKKFLKIMFSYNNKELIINETVPNRFSPKSPDKAHLNLHINSLELGDSAVYFCASSQVTRGISTFGSGTRLTVV.

This clonotype has a handful of counts. This chain connects TRBV29-1 to TRBJ1-1; D is perhaps TRBD1 (5 bases). This CDR3 contains 14 residues. Germline values: CDR1 SQVTM, CDR2 ANQGSEA. Trimming pared 7 bases from V and 3 bases from J, leaving 18 bases between. CDR3 bases: TGCAGCGCTGGCCCAGGGAACCGTGACACTGAAGCTTTCTTT. Its translation: CSAGPGNRDTEAFF.

The chain employs TRBV4-3 and TRBJ2-1; TRBD1 is a possible D gene (6 bases). The germline V gene has CDR1 LGHNA and CDR2 YSLEER. The CDR3 length is 16 residues. The V end was cut by 1 base, the J end by 3 bases, with 13 bases between. For the CDR3, the DNA is TGCGCCAGCAGCCAAGGCAGGGGCGATAACTACAATGAGCAGTTCTTC. Translated: CASSQGRGDNYNEQFF.

The rearrangement uses TRBV7-9 and TRBJ1-5, with 11 bases identical to TRBD1. Looked up from germline, CDR1 is SEHNR and CDR2 is FQNEAQ (reference sequence). The V and J ends lost 6 bases and 5 bases, in that order; junction bases with no gene match: 6. The CDR3 covers 15 residues. The CDR3 is CASSLDRGLYQPQHF. In DNA form, the CDR3 reads TGTGCCAGCAGTTTGGACAGGGGGCTTTATCAGCCCCAGCATTTT.

V and J are TRBV29-1 and TRBJ2-2; D may be TRBD2 (5 bases). The germline CDR1 and CDR2 sequences are SQVTM and ANQGSEA. This CDR3 has 13 amino acids. Trimming pared 6 bases from V and 1 base from J, leaving 9 bases between. The CDR3 region has the DNA TGCAGCGTCGGGAAGAGGAACACCGGGGAGCTGTTTTTT. This gives the protein CSVGKRNTGELFF.

V is TRBV12-3 or TRBV12-4 and J is TRBJ2-7; a weak D match, TRBD2 (5 bases). This CDR3 contains 14 residues. Trimming took off 2 bases at V and 5 bases at J, with 13 bases between the two ends. DNA for the CDR3: TGTGCCAGCAGTTTACCCTTGCGGGTCAACGAGCAGTACTTC. It specifies CASSLPLRVNEQYF.

This clonotype was observed a few times. The chain has TRBV7-2 and TRBJ2-3; 8 positions match TRBD2. The CDR3 length is 18 residues. Trimming took 0 bases from V and 2 from J; bases not matched to a gene: 10. Germline V gives CDR1 SGHTA, CDR2 FQGNSA. The CDR3 is CASSLALLAGHPTDTQYF. The DNA for the CDR3 is TGTGCCAGCAGCTTAGCGCTCCTAGCGGGCCACCCCACAGATACGCAGTATTTT.

This chain uses TRBV7-2 with TRBJ2-7; the D gene is possibly TRBD2 (5 bases). The germline gives CDR1 SGHTA, CDR2 FQGNSA. This CDR3 comprises 15 residues. V lost 2 bases to trimming and J lost 2 bases, with 13 bases between them. CDR3 in amino acids: CASSLSGGWTYEQYF. The CDR3 DNA reads as TGTGCCAGCAGCTTATCCGGCGGGTGGACCTACGAGCAGTACTTC. Complete variable domain (other parts from reference TRBV7-2 and TRBJ2-7): GAGVSQSPSNKVTEKGKDVELRCDPISGHTALYWYRQSLGQGLEFLIYFQGNSAPDKSGLPSDRFSAERTGGSVSTLTIQRTQQEDSAVYLCASSLSGGWTYEQYFGPGTRLTVT.

At least ten counts were recorded for this clonotype. The V and J genes are TRBV5-1 and TRBJ1-6; 10 nucleotides line up with TRBD1. Germline CDR1 is SGHRS and CDR2 is YFSETQ. The J segment lost 10 bases and the V segment lost 4 bases, leaving 8 bases of the junction unmatched. CDR3 length: 15 residues. The CDR3 sequence is CASSLKGQGGSPLHF. The CDR3 nucleotides are TGCGCCAGCAGCCTAAAAGGACAGGGGGGCTCACCCCTCCACTTT.

The table lists this clonotype with a few counts. The chain carries TRBV20-1 and TRBJ1-2; D is uncertain. V dropped 2 bases and J dropped 8 bases, with 18 bases sitting between them. Germline V lookup: CDR1 DFQATT, CDR2 SNEGSKA (reference sequence). The CDR3 extends over 14 amino acids. The CDR3 DNA follows: TGCAGTGCTAGAAGGTTTGACGCGAGTTACGGCTACACCTTC. It codes for CSARRFDASYGYTF.

This chain connects TRBV20-1 to TRBJ2-2, with 12 bases identical to TRBD2. Trimming removed 6 bases from V and 7 bases from J; junction bases left unmatched: 12. Germline CDR1 DFQATT, CDR2 SNEGSKA (reference sequence). The CDR3 contains 16 residues. Written as DNA, the CDR3 is TGCAGTGCAGACCCTAGCGGGAGGGCCGGTGTCGGGGAGCTGTTTTTT. Translation: CSADPSGRAGVGELFF.

This clonotype was picked up a small number of times. The chain employs TRBV5-1 and TRBJ2-1, with 8 bases lining up with TRBD2. The germline gives CDR1 SGHRS, CDR2 YFSETQ. After removal of 4 bases from V and 9 bases from J, the junction contained 9 bases not matched to a gene. There are 14 residues in the CDR3. CDR3 DNA: TGCGCCAGCAGCCGCATTACTAGCGGAGGTGAGCAGTTCTTC. It is translated as CASSRITSGGEQFF.